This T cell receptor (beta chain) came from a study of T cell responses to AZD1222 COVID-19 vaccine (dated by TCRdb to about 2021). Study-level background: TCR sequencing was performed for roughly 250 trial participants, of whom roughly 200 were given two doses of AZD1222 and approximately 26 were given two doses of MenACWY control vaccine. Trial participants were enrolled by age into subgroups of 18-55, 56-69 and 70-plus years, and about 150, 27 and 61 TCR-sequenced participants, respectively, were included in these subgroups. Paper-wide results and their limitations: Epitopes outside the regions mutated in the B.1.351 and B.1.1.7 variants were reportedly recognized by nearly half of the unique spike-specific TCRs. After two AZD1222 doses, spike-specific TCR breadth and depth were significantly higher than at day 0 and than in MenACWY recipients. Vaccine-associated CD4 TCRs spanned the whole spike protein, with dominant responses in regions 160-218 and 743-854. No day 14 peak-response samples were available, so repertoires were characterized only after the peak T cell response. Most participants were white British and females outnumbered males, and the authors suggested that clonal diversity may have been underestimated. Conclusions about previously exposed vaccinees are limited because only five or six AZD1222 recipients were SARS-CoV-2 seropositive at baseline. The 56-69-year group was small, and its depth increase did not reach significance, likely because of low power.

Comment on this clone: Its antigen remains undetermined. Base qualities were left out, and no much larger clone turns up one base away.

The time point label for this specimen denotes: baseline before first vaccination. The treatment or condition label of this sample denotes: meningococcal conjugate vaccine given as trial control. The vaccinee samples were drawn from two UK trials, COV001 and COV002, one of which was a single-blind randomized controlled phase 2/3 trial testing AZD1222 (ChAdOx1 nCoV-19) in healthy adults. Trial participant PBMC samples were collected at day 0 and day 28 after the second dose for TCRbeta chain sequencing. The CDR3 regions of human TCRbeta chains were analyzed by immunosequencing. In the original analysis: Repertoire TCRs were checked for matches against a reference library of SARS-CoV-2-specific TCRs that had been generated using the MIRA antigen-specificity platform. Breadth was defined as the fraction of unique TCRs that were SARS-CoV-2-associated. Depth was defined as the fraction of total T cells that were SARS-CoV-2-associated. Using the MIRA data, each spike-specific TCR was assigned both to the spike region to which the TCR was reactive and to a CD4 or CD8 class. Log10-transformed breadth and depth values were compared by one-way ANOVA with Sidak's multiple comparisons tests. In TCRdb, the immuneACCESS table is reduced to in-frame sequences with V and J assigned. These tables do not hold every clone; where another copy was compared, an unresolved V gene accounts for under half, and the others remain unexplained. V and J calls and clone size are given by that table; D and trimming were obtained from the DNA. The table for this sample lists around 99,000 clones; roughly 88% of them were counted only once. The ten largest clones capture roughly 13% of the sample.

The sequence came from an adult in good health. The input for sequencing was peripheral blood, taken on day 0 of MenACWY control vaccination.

The sequenced DNA: TGCGCCAGCAGCCTCCTACCGGACAGTTCTGAAGCTTTCTTT. Translated, this is CASSLLPDSSEAFF. The chain uses TRBV4-3 and TRBJ1-1; the D gene is perhaps TRBD1, on 6 matching bases. CDR1 LGHNA and CDR2 YSLEER were looked up in the germline V gene. The CDR3 contains 14 residues, cysteine and phenylalanine counted. Only the CDR3 DNA stays, 42 bases, in frame from base 1. The V and J ends are trimmed by 4 bases and 6 bases, leaving 15 bases between them.